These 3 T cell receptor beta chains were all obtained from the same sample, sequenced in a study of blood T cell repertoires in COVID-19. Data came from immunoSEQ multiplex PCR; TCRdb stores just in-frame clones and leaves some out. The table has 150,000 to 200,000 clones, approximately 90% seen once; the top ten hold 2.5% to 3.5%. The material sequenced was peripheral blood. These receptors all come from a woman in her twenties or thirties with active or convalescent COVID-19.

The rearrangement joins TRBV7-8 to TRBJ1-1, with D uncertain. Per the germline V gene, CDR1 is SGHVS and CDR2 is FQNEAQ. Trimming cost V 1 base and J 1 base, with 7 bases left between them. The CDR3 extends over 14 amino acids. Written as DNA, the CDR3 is TGTGCCAGCAGCTTAGTCCTTAAGAACACTGAAGCTTTCTTT. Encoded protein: CASSLVLKNTEAFF.

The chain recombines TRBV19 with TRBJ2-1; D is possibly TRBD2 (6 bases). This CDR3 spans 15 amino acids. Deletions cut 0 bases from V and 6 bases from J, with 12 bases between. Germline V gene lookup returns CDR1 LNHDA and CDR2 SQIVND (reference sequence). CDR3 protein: CASSIDPGTFNEQFF. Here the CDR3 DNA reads TGTGCCAGTAGTATAGATCCCGGGACTTTCAATGAGCAGTTCTTC.

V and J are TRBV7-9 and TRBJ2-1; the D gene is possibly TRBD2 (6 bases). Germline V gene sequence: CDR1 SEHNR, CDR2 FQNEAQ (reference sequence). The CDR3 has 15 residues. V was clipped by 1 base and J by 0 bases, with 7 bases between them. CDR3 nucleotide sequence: TGTGCCAGCAGCTTAGGCGGGAACTCCTACAATGAGCAGTTCTTC. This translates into CASSLGGNSYNEQFF.